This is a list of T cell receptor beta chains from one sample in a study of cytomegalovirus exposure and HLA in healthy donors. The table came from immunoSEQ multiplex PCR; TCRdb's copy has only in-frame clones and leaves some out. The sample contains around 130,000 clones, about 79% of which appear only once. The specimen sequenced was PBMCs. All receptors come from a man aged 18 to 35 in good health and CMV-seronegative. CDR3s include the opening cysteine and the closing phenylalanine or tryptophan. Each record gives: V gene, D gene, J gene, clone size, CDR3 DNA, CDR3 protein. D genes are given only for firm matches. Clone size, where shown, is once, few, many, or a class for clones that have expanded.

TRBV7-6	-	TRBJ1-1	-	TGTGCCAGCAGCTTGGGCAAGAACACTGAAGCTTTCTTT	CASSLGKNTEAFF
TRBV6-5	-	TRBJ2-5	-	TGTGCCAGCAGATTCAGCGGCGAAGAGACCCAGTACTTC	CASRFSGEETQYF
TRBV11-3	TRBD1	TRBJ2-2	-	TGTGCCAGCAGCGGAGGACAGGGTATGAACACCGGGGAGCTGTTTTTT	CASSGGQGMNTGELFF
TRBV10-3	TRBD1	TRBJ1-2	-	TGTGCCATCAGTGCCTCGACAGGGAACTATGGCTACACCTTC	CAISASTGNYGYTF
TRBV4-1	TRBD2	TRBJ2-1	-	TGCGCCAGCAGCCATGAACTAGCGGGAGAGGCTAATGAGCAGTTCTTC	CASSHELAGEANEQFF
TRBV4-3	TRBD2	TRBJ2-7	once	TGCGCCAGCAGCCGGGGACTAGCGGGCACCTCCTACGAGCAGTACTTC	CASSRGLAGTSYEQYF
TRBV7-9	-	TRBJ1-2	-	TGTGCCAGCAGCTGGACAGATCATGACACCTTC	CASSWTDHDTF
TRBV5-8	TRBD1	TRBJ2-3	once	TGTGCCAGCAGCCCCGGGACAGGGAACTGGATGCGGACAGATACGCAGTATTTT	CASSPGTGNWMRTDTQYF
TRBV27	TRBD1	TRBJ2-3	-	TGTGCCAGCAGCTTCACCGGGACAGTCGCTAGCACAGATACGCAGTATTTT	CASSFTGTVASTDTQYF
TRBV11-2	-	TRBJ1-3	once	TGTGCCAGCAGCCGTGGGCAGAAGGGAAACACCATATATTTT	CASSRGQKGNTIYF
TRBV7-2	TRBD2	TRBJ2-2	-	TGTGCCAGCAGCTTTGCGGGAGTGGGTTCGGTCTCCGGGGAGCTGTTTTTT	CASSFAGVGSVSGELFF
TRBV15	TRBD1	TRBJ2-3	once	TGTGCCACCAGCAGATCAAGACAGGGTAGTACAGATACGCAGTATTTT	CATSRSRQGSTDTQYF
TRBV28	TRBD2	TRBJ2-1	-	TGTGCCAGCACTGGACTAGCGGGCGGTCGCGAGCAGTTCTTC	CASTGLAGGREQFF
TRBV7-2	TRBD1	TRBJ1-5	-	TGTGCCAGCACCAGGACAGGGGGCAATCAGCCCCAGCATTTT	CASTRTGGNQPQHF
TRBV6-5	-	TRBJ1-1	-	TGTGCCAGCAGAGAGGGCGGAGGGACTGAAGCTTTCTTT	CASREGGGTEAFF
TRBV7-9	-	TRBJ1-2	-	TGTGCCAGCAGCCAGGCGGACAGAGCTAACTATGGCTACACCTTC	CASSQADRANYGYTF
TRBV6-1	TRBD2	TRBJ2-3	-	TGTGCCAGCAGTGTTGCGGGAGTAGCAGATACGCAGTATTTT	CASSVAGVADTQYF
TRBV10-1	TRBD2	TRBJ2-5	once	TGCGCCAGCAGTGAGTCTAGCGGGAGGGTCGGGGAGACCCAGTACTTC	CASSESSGRVGETQYF
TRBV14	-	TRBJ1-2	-	TGTGCCAGCAGCCAAGATCGGGACTATGGCTACACCTTC	CASSQDRDYGYTF
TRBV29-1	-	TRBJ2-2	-	TGCAGCGTTGTCTACAGGTCCGGGGAGCTGTTTTTT	CSVVYRSGELFF
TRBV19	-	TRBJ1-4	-	TGTGCCAGTAGTATCGGTACTGCAAATGAAAAACTGTTTTTT	CASSIGTANEKLFF
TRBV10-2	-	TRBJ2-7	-	TGCGCCAGCAGCGGGGGACTTCCACTAAGCTCCTACGAGCAGTACTTC	CASSGGLPLSSYEQYF
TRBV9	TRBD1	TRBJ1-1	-	TGTGCCAGCAGCCTAGGGACAGGGAACACTGAAGCTTTCTTT	CASSLGTGNTEAFF
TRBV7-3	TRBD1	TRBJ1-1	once	TGTGCCAGCAGCTTAGAACCCGGGACAGTGACTGAAGCTTTCTTT	CASSLEPGTVTEAFF
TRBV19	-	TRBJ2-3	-	TGTACCAAAAGGCGGTTGAATTCCTCTACCTCCACAGATACGCAGTATTTT	CTKRRLNSSTSTDTQYF
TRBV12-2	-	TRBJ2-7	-	TGTGCAAGTCGCTTAGGCCCCAAAGACAGGAATTTCACCTACGAGCAGTACTTC	CASRLGPKDRNFTYEQYF
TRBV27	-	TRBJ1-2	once	TGTGCCAGCAGTGAGTCCAGGGCCTATACTAACTATGGCTACACCTTC	CASSESRAYTNYGYTF
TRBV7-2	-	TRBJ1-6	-	TGTGCCAGGCCCCACAGGGAGAATAATTCACCCCTCCACTTT	CARPHRENNSPLHF
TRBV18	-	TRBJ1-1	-	TGTGCCAGCTCACCACCGCAGGGTTGGACTGAAGCTTTCTTT	CASSPPQGWTEAFF
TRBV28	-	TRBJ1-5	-	TGTGCCAGCAGTTCTCGGGAGCCCCAGCATTTT	CASSSREPQHF
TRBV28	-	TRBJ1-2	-	TGTGCCAGCAGCCAACCAACACCTGCCTATGGCTACACCTTC	CASSQPTPAYGYTF
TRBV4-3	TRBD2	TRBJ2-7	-	TGCGCCAGCAGCCAAGGGGGACTAGCGGGAGGGGCGCAGTACTTC	CASSQGGLAGGAQYF
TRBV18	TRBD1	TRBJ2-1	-	TGTGCCAGCCTACAGGGGGGAGACAATGAGCAGTTCTTC	CASLQGGDNEQFF
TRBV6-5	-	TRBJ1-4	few	TGTGCCAGCAGTTATTCCAGGGGATTCGGTGAAAAACTGTTTTTT	CASSYSRGFGEKLFF
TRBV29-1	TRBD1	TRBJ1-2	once	TGCAGCGTTAGGGGGCAGGACTATGGCTACACCTTC	CSVRGQDYGYTF
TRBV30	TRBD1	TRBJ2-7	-	TGTGCCTGGTATACCGGGACAGGGGACAACGAGCAGTACTTC	CAWYTGTGDNEQYF
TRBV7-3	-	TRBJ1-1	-	TGTGCCAGCAGCTTACACAGTATGAACACTGAAGCTTTCTTT	CASSLHSMNTEAFF
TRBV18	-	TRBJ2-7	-	TGTGCCAGCTCACCACAACCAGGAGGGGTCTACGAGCAGTACTTC	CASSPQPGGVYEQYF
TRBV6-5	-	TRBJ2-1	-	TGTGCCAGCACCAGGCCGTTCGCCAATGAGCAGTTCTTC	CASTRPFANEQFF
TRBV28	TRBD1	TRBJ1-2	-	TGTGCCAGCAGTTCGGGACAGGGAATTATAGGCTACACCTTC	CASSSGQGIIGYTF
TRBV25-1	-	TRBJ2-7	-	TGTGCCAGCAGTGAACGAATCGGCTCCTACGAGCAGTACTTC	CASSERIGSYEQYF
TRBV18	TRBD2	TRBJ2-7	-	TGTGCCAGCTCACCAGGGACTAGCGGCTACGAGCAGTACTTC	CASSPGTSGYEQYF
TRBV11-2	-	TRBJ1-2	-	TGTGCCAGCAGCTTAGATATCGGACAACCAGCTAACTATGGCTACACCTTC	CASSLDIGQPANYGYTF
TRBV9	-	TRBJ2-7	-	TGTGCCAGCAGCGGTGTCTTGCAGTACGAGCAGTACTTC	CASSGVLQYEQYF
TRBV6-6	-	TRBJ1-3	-	TGTGCCAGCTCCCTGGGGGCCTCTGGAAACACCATATATTTT	CASSLGASGNTIYF